Below, one T cell receptor beta chain is given with its context. With V trimmed by 7 bases and J by 1 base, 5 bases remained unmatched. Germline CDR1 and CDR2: SNHLY and FYNNEI. This CDR3 contains 14 residues. The sample originates from a study of blood T cell repertoires in COVID-19. At the level of the study: PBMCs, B-cell-depleted T cells, or T cells provided the cDNA or gDNA that made up the material.

Per the study methods: Amplification from reference gene primers served as the basis for estimated nucleated cell counts. The repertoire was sequenced with immunoSEQ multiplex PCR; TCRdb's copy has only in-frame clones and lacks some. That table is the source of V, J and clone size, and D and trimming were worked out from the DNA. There are about 120,000 clones in the sample; approximately 92% occur only once, and around 30% lies in the top ten. The sequencing input was peripheral blood. The chain carries TRBV2 and TRBJ1-1, with 8 nucleotides matching TRBD1. The sequence derives from a man between 70 and 80 years old with active or convalescent COVID-19. The DNA for the CDR3 is TGTGCCAGCAAGACCGGGACAGGGAACACTGAAGCTTTCTTT. Translated, it gives CASKTGTGNTEAFF.